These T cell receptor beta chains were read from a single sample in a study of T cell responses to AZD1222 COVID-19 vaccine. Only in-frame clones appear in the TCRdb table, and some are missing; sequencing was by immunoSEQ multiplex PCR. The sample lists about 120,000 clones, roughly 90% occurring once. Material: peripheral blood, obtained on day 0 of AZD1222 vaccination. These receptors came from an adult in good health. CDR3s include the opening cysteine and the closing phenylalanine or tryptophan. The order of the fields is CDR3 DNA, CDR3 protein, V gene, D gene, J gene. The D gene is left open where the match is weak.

CDR3nt: TGTGCCAGCAGGGCCGGGACAGGGGGCGATCAGCCCCAGCATTTT; CDR3aa: CASRAGTGGDQPQHF; v_gene: TRBV7-8; d_gene: TRBD1; j_gene: TRBJ1-5
CDR3nt: TGTGCCAGCTCACCTACGGAGGGGTCCTACGAGCAGTACTTC; CDR3aa: CASSPTEGSYEQYF; v_gene: TRBV18; d_gene: .; j_gene: TRBJ2-7
CDR3nt: TGTGCCATCAGTGCGGGGAATCAGCCCCAGCATTTT; CDR3aa: CAISAGNQPQHF; v_gene: TRBV10-3; d_gene: .; j_gene: TRBJ1-5
CDR3nt: TGTGCCAGCAGCCCTAGGACAGTCCGCTTCACAGATACGCAGTATTTT; CDR3aa: CASSPRTVRFTDTQYF; v_gene: TRBV3-1/TRBV3-2; d_gene: .; j_gene: TRBJ2-3
CDR3nt: TGTGCCAGCCTGTACACTGAAGCTTTCTTT; CDR3aa: CASLYTEAFF; v_gene: TRBV2; d_gene: .; j_gene: TRBJ1-1
CDR3nt: TGCGCCAGCAGCTTGGAGGCAGGAAACTATGGCTACACCTTC; CDR3aa: CASSLEAGNYGYTF; v_gene: TRBV5-1; d_gene: .; j_gene: TRBJ1-2
CDR3nt: TGTGCCAGTAGCCCCCCCACAGGGCTGAACTATGGCTACACCTTC; CDR3aa: CASSPPTGLNYGYTF; v_gene: TRBV19; d_gene: .; j_gene: TRBJ1-2
CDR3nt: TGTGCCAGCAGCTACAGGCCTTCCTACGAGCAGTACTTC; CDR3aa: CASSYRPSYEQYF; v_gene: TRBV7-3; d_gene: .; j_gene: TRBJ2-7
CDR3nt: TGTGCCATCAGTCTTAAACCGGGACAGGGGGGCAATGAGCAGTTCTTC; CDR3aa: CAISLKPGQGGNEQFF; v_gene: TRBV10-3; d_gene: TRBD1; j_gene: TRBJ2-1
CDR3nt: TGTGCCAGTAGCCCAATCGGGCTCAAGGAAGCTTTCTTT; CDR3aa: CASSPIGLKEAFF; v_gene: TRBV12-3/TRBV12-4; d_gene: .; j_gene: TRBJ1-1
CDR3nt: TGTGCCAGCAGCGTAGACTCCCGGGGCCCGACCTACGAGCAGTACTTC; CDR3aa: CASSVDSRGPTYEQYF; v_gene: TRBV9; d_gene: .; j_gene: TRBJ2-7